The clone carrying this T cell receptor (beta chain) was recorded at least ten times. Its antigen remains unidentified. This CDR3 is built from 16 residues. V was trimmed by 5 bases and J by 1 base, leaving 18 bases between them. These data are taken from a study of prognosis after radiotherapy for stage I lung cancer. Across the study: Among the non-small cell lung cancer patients, all were considered medically inoperable. Ages of the approximately 14 men and roughly six women ranged roughly 53 to 84 years, median approximately 74.

Genomic DNA was the source, and TCR beta CDR3 was amplified from it by two-round multiplex PCR. Gene-specific primers for each TRBV and TRBJ gene drove first-round PCR. TCRdb used MiXCR to reprocess the multiplex PCR reads, holding one entry per CDR3 protein. The sample yields roughly 13,000 distinct CDR3 sequences, 37% seen once. Broader study findings: Following stereotactic body radiation therapy, patients who went on to develop distant metastases had lower Shannon entropy.

This sequence was found in a donor at least 50 years old with non-small cell lung cancer. Material: PBMCs, obtained before or after stereotactic body radiation therapy (not recorded which). The chain uses TRBV12-3 or TRBV12-4 and TRBJ2-7; D might be TRBD1 or TRBD2, each matching 7 bases. The CDR3 reads CASSTSGGVASYEQYF. CDR3 DNA: TGTGCCAGCAGTACCTCAGGGGGGGTAGCATCCTACGAGCAGTACTTC.